A selection of T cell receptor beta chains follows, all from one sample in a study of blood T cell repertoires in COVID-19. This table comes from immunoSEQ multiplex PCR, and its TCRdb copy is limited to in-frame clones, with some not included. The sample consists of some 97,000 clones, just under 85% of them appearing once. Sequences were obtained from peripheral blood. Receptors were obtained from a man aged 45-65 years with active or convalescent COVID-19. CDR3s include the opening cysteine and the closing phenylalanine or tryptophan. Fields, in order: V gene, D gene, J gene, clone size, CDR3 protein, CDR3 DNA. D genes are given only for firm matches. Only some rows state a clone size, as once, few, many or a class for expanded clones.

v_call: TRBV5-1
d_call: .
j_call: TRBJ2-3
clone_size: once
cdr3_aa: CASSLAELTDTQYF
cdr3_nt: TGCGCCAGCAGCTTGGCTGAGTTAACAGATACGCAGTATTTT

v_call: TRBV19
d_call: TRBD1
j_call: TRBJ1-1
clone_size: .
cdr3_aa: CASSITGTGVTEAFF
cdr3_nt: TGTGCCAGTAGTATTACGGGGACAGGGGTCACTGAAGCTTTCTTT

v_call: TRBV10-3
d_call: TRBD2
j_call: TRBJ2-3
clone_size: once
cdr3_aa: CAIRGTSGRLISTDTQYF
cdr3_nt: TGTGCCATCAGGGGGACTAGCGGGAGACTTATTAGCACAGATACGCAGTATTTT

v_call: TRBV5-6
d_call: .
j_call: TRBJ2-3
clone_size: .
cdr3_aa: CASSLAGATDTQYF
cdr3_nt: TGTGCCAGCAGCTTGGCAGGGGCCACAGATACGCAGTATTTT

v_call: TRBV4-2
d_call: .
j_call: TRBJ1-1
clone_size: once
cdr3_aa: CASSQQQTGIREAFF
cdr3_nt: TGTGCCAGCAGCCAACAGCAGACGGGGATACGTGAAGCTTTCTTT

v_call: TRBV6-5
d_call: .
j_call: TRBJ2-5
clone_size: .
cdr3_aa: CASSFQSETQYF
cdr3_nt: TGTGCCAGCAGTTTCCAGTCAGAGACCCAGTACTTC

v_call: TRBV3-1/TRBV3-2
d_call: TRBD1
j_call: TRBJ1-2
clone_size: .
cdr3_aa: CASSLTGGGNGYTF
cdr3_nt: TGTGCCAGCAGCCTAACGGGAGGGGGCAATGGCTACACCTTC

v_call: TRBV15
d_call: TRBD1
j_call: TRBJ2-1
clone_size: .
cdr3_aa: CATSRRGTGIGDYNEQFF
cdr3_nt: TGTGCCACCAGCAGACGAGGGACAGGGATAGGGGACTACAATGAGCAGTTCTTC

v_call: TRBV7-3
d_call: TRBD1
j_call: TRBJ2-3
clone_size: .
cdr3_aa: CASSAGTGPTDTQYF
cdr3_nt: TGTGCCAGCAGCGCCGGGACAGGGCCAACAGATACGCAGTATTTT

v_call: TRBV24-1
d_call: TRBD1
j_call: TRBJ1-4
clone_size: .
cdr3_aa: CATSDPTGTNEKLFF
cdr3_nt: TGTGCCACCAGTGACCCGACAGGGACTAATGAAAAACTGTTTTTT

v_call: TRBV6-2/TRBV6-3
d_call: .
j_call: TRBJ2-7
clone_size: .
cdr3_aa: CASSQRHGSSYEQYF
cdr3_nt: TGTGCCAGCAGTCAAAGACACGGCAGCTCCTACGAGCAGTACTTC

v_call: TRBV11-3
d_call: TRBD1
j_call: TRBJ2-7
clone_size: .
cdr3_aa: CASSSGTVYEQYF
cdr3_nt: TGTGCCAGCAGCTCCGGGACAGTCTACGAGCAGTACTTC

v_call: TRBV5-4
d_call: TRBD2
j_call: TRBJ2-5
clone_size: once
cdr3_aa: CASSLVLAGGVETQYF
cdr3_nt: TGTGCCAGCAGCTTGGTTCTAGCGGGAGGCGTGGAGACCCAGTACTTC

v_call: TRBV3-1/TRBV3-2
d_call: .
j_call: TRBJ2-5
clone_size: .
cdr3_aa: CASSQDPDSLEETQYF
cdr3_nt: TGTGCCAGCAGCCAAGATCCCGACAGCCTAGAAGAGACCCAGTACTTC

v_call: TRBV14
d_call: .
j_call: TRBJ1-2
clone_size: once
cdr3_aa: CASSHNREIHYGYTF
cdr3_nt: TGTGCCAGCAGCCATAACAGGGAAATCCACTATGGCTACACCTTC

v_call: TRBV3-1/TRBV3-2
d_call: TRBD1
j_call: TRBJ2-2
clone_size: .
cdr3_aa: CASSRGTGDIGELFF
cdr3_nt: TGTGCCAGCAGCCGCGGGACAGGGGATATCGGGGAGCTGTTTTTT

v_call: TRBV6-2/TRBV6-3
d_call: .
j_call: TRBJ1-5
clone_size: .
cdr3_aa: CASSYYGGRVQPQHF
cdr3_nt: TGTGCCAGCAGTTACTATGGTGGCAGGGTCCAGCCCCAGCATTTT

v_call: TRBV6-1
d_call: .
j_call: TRBJ1-5
clone_size: .
cdr3_aa: CASSESVTGYQPQHF
cdr3_nt: TGTGCCAGCAGTGAATCAGTTACAGGATATCAGCCCCAGCATTTT

v_call: TRBV5-1
d_call: TRBD2
j_call: TRBJ2-1
clone_size: many
cdr3_aa: CASSLAAGGEFEQFF
cdr3_nt: TGCGCCAGCAGCTTGGCGGCGGGAGGGGAGTTTGAGCAGTTCTTC

v_call: TRBV18
d_call: .
j_call: TRBJ1-2
clone_size: once
cdr3_aa: CASSPPAQYGYTF
cdr3_nt: TGTGCCAGCTCACCACCGGCTCAATATGGCTACACCTTC

v_call: TRBV5-1
d_call: .
j_call: TRBJ1-1
clone_size: .
cdr3_aa: CASRKWQGETEAFF
cdr3_nt: TGCGCCAGCAGAAAGTGGCAGGGCGAAACTGAAGCTTTCTTT

v_call: TRBV6-5
d_call: TRBD1
j_call: TRBJ2-7
clone_size: .
cdr3_aa: CAIHSGTAQGEQYF
cdr3_nt: TGTGCCATACACTCCGGGACAGCACAGGGCGAGCAGTACTTC

v_call: TRBV29-1
d_call: TRBD2
j_call: TRBJ2-7
clone_size: .
cdr3_aa: CSALLSGRTSYEQYF
cdr3_nt: TGCAGCGCCCTTCTAAGCGGGAGGACTTCCTACGAGCAGTACTTC

v_call: TRBV27
d_call: TRBD1
j_call: TRBJ1-1
clone_size: .
cdr3_aa: CASSLRGQAFRAEAFF
cdr3_nt: TGTGCCAGCAGTTTACGCGGACAGGCGTTCCGAGCTGAAGCTTTCTTT

v_call: TRBV7-9
d_call: TRBD2
j_call: TRBJ2-1
clone_size: .
cdr3_aa: CASSLIGTSSYNEQFF
cdr3_nt: TGTGCCAGCAGCTTAATCGGGACTAGCTCCTACAATGAGCAGTTCTTC